The rows below give T cell receptor beta chains drawn from one sample of a study of T cells after yellow fever vaccination. TCRdb reanalysed the 5' RACE reads using MiXCR and keeps one entry per CDR3 protein. In the table there are around 250,000 distinct CDR3 sequences, less than 8.5% of which are singletons. Material: CD4+ T cells sorted from PBMCs, obtained 15 days after the yellow fever booster vaccination. These receptors were taken from a man aged 25-45 years who received the YFV17D yellow fever vaccine. Each CDR3 is given with its conserved first and last residue. D genes are given only for firm matches. For some rows the clone size is stated as once, few or many, or as a class when expanded; others skip it.

.,TRBD2,TRBV19,TRBJ2-1,TGTGCCAGTAGCCCGGGGGAGCGGGGGGGGAATGAGCAGTTCTTC,CASSPGERGGNEQFF
.,TRBD1,TRBV6-5,TRBJ1-5,TGTGCCAGCAGTTGGACAGGGAATCAGCCCCAGCATTTT,CASSWTGNQPQHF
.,TRBD2,TRBV5-1,TRBJ2-2,TGCGCCAGCAGCTTGGGGACTAGCGGGAGTGTCTCCGGGGAGCTGTTTTTT,CASSLGTSGSVSGELFF
once,.,TRBV30,TRBJ2-2,TGTGCCTGGAGGGGACCGGGCACGTTGATCACCGGGGAGCTGTTTTTT,CAWRGPGTLITGELFF
.,.,TRBV5-1,TRBJ1-6,TGCGCCAGCAGCTTGGGACAGGCTGGCAATTCACCCCTCCACTTT,CASSLGQAGNSPLHF
few,TRBD2,TRBV5-1,TRBJ2-7,TGCGCCAGCAGCTCGGGACTAGCGGGAGGTCCGGACCCCTCCGAGCAGTACTTC,CASSSGLAGGPDPSEQYF
few,.,TRBV7-2,TRBJ2-3,TGTGCCAGCAGCTTAGGCCCTATGACAGATACGCAGTATTTT,CASSLGPMTDTQYF
.,.,TRBV18,TRBJ2-4,TGTGCCAGCTCACCATCTCCCGGACCCAAAAACATTCAGTACTTC,CASSPSPGPKNIQYF
many,.,TRBV14,TRBJ2-1,TGTGCCAGCAGTAGAGTCTACAATGAGCAGTTCTTC,CASSRVYNEQFF
many,TRBD1,TRBV4-2,TRBJ1-4,TGTGCCAGCAGCCAAGATTTCGGGACAGAACTGTTTTTT,CASSQDFGTELFF
many,.,TRBV12-3/TRBV12-4,TRBJ2-5,TGTGCCAGCAGTTTATCCCTAGCGCAAGAGACCCAGTACTTC,CASSLSLAQETQYF
many,.,TRBV5-1,TRBJ2-2,TGCGCCAGCAGCGAACGCGGACAGCCGAACACCGGGGAGCTGTTTTTT,CASSERGQPNTGELFF
many,.,TRBV6-2/TRBV6-3,TRBJ1-1,TGTGCCAGCAGTTACACTTATCCGCCCACTGAAGCTTTCTTT,CASSYTYPPTEAFF
.,.,TRBV30,TRBJ2-5,TGTGCCTGGAGTGTACTCAGTGCGCAGACCCAGTACTTC,CAWSVLSAQTQYF
.,.,TRBV12-3/TRBV12-4,TRBJ1-5,TGTGCCAGCACGAGGGAAGGAGGGACCCAGCCCCAGCATTTT,CASTREGGTQPQHF
.,TRBD1,TRBV5-1,TRBJ2-1,TGCGCCAGCAGCTTGGAAACAGGGGGCTTCTACAATGAGCAGTTCTTC,CASSLETGGFYNEQFF
.,TRBD1,TRBV24-1,TRBJ1-2,TGTGGCACCAGTGATTCTCGGACAGGGGAACGGCACGGCTACACCTTC,CGTSDSRTGERHGYTF
many,.,TRBV12-3/TRBV12-4,TRBJ2-4,TGTGCCAGCAGTTTGGCTAGAAACATTCAGTACTTC,CASSLARNIQYF
many,.,TRBV7-2,TRBJ2-1,TGTGCCAGCAGCTTAGTATGGGGTGGGAATGAGCAGTTCTTC,CASSLVWGGNEQFF
few,TRBD2,TRBV12-3/TRBV12-4,TRBJ2-1,TGTGCCAGCAGTTGGGCTAGCGGGAGCAATGAGCAGTTCTTC,CASSWASGSNEQFF
.,.,TRBV6-5,TRBJ1-1,TGTGCCAGCAGTTACTCGTCAGAACCGAACACTGAAGCTTTCTTT,CASSYSSEPNTEAFF
.,.,TRBV5-4,TRBJ1-2,TGTGCCAGCAGCCCCCCGGACAACTATGGCTACACCTTC,CASSPPDNYGYTF
.,TRBD1,TRBV6-1,TRBJ2-3,TGTGCCAGCAGGGAACAGGGGTCCAGCACAGATACGCAGTATTTT,CASREQGSSTDTQYF
few,.,TRBV5-5,TRBJ1-4,TGTGCCAGCAGCCCACCCACGCGTGAAAAACTGTTTTTT,CASSPPTREKLFF
few,.,TRBV7-2,TRBJ1-4,TGTGCCAGCAGCCAAACAGGGTCGGGTGAAAAACTGTTTTTT,CASSQTGSGEKLFF
few,TRBD2,TRBV2,TRBJ2-5,TGTGCCAGCAGTGGGGGACTAGCGGGAGAGCTCCAAGAGACCCAGTACTTC,CASSGGLAGELQETQYF